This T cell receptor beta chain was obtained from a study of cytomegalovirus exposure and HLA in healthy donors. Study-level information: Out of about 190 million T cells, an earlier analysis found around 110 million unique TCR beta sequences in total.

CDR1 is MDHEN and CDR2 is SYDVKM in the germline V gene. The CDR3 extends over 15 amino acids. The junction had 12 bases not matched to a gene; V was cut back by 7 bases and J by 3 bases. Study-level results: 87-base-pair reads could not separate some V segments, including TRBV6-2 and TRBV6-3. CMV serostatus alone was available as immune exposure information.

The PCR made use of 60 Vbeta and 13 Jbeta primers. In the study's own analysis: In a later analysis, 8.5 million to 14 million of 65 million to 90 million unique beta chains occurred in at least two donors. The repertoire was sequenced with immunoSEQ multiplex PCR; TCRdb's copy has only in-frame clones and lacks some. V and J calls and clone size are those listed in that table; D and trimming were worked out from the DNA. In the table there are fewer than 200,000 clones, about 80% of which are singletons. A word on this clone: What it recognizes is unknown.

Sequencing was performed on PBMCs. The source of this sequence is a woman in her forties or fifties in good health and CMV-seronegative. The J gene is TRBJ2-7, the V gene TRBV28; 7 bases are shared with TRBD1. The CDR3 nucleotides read TGTGCCAGCACCTTACAAGGACAGGTGGACTACGAGCAGTACTTC. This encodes CASTLQGQVDYEQYF.